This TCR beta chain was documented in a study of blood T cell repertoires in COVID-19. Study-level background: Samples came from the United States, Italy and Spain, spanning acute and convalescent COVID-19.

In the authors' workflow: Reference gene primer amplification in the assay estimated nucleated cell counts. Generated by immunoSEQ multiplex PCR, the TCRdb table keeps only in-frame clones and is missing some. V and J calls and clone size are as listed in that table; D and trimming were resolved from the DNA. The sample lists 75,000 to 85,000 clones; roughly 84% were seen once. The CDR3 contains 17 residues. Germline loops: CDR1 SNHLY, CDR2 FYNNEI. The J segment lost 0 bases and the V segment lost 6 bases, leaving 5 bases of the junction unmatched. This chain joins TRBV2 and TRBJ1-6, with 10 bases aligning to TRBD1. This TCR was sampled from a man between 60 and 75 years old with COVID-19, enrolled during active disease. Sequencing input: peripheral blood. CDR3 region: CASRDRGASSYNSPLHF. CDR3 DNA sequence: TGTGCCAGCAGGGACAGGGGGGCGAGCTCCTATAATTCACCCCTCCACTTT. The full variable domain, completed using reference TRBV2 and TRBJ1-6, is EPEVTQTPSHQVTQMGQEVILRCVPISNHLYFYWYRQILGQKVEFLVSFYNNEISEKSEIFDDQFSVERPDGSNFTLKIRSTKLEDSAMYFCASRDRGASSYNSPLHFGNGTRLTVT.